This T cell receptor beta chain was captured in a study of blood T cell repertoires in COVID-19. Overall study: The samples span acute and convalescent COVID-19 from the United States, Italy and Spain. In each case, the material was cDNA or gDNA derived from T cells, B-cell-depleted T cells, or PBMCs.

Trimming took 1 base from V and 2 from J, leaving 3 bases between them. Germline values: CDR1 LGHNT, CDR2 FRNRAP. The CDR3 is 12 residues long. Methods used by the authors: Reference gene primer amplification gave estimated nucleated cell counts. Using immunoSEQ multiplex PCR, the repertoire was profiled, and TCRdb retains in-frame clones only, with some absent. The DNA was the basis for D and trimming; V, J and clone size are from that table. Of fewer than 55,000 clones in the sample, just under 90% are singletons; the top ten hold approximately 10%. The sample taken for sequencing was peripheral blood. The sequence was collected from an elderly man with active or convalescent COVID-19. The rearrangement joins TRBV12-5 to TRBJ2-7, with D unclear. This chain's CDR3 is CASGLGAYEQYF. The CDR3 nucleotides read TGTGCTAGTGGTTTGGGAGCCTACGAGCAGTACTTC.